The 27 T cell receptor beta chains presented below share a single source sample, sequenced in a study of shared clonotypes between healthy human individuals. Clones were sequenced by immunoSEQ multiplex PCR, and TCRdb holds only the in-frame ones, with some missing. The table lists hundreds of thousands of clones, around three quarters of them singletons. Sequencing was carried out using PBMCs. Receptor source: a woman in her forties in good health. Some clones in this sample may be carry-over from other donors' samples.

As to this clone: This probably arose from a read error, given a far larger clone one base away. The V gene is TRBV29-1, the J gene TRBJ2-7, with TRBD1 matching 8 bases. Germline trimming cut 4 bases from V and 5 bases from J; bases unmatched to any gene: 1. The germline gives CDR1 SQVTM, CDR2 ANQGSEA. The CDR3 has 11 residues. The CDR3 is CSVGTGHEQYF. In DNA, the CDR3 is TGCAGCGTTGGGACAGGGCACGAGCAGTACTTC.

This clone was seen once. The CDR3 region has the DNA TGTGCCAGCAGCCCTCACCGTAGGGGACTAGCGGGAGTGGGAAAGTTCTTC. It is translated as CASSPHRRGLAGVGKFF. The rearrangement links TRBV9 to TRBJ2-1, with 14 bases matching TRBD2. V lost 4 bases, J lost 14 bases, and 17 bases stayed unmatched. Per germline, CDR1 SGDLS and CDR2 YYNGEE. The CDR3 consists of 17 residues. The whole variable domain, filled in from reference TRBV9 and TRBJ2-1, reads DSGVTQTPKHLITATGQRVTLRCSPRSGDLSVYWYQQSLDQGLQFLIQYYNGEERAKGNILERFSAQQFPDLHSELNLSSLELGDSALYFCASSPHRRGLAGVGKFFGPGTRLTVL.

The chain joins TRBV10-2 to TRBJ2-7; tentative D call: TRBD2 (7 bases). With 3 bases removed from V and 4 bases from J, the gap between germline ends came to 22 bases. CDR1 and CDR2 (germline): WSHSY, SAAADI. The CDR3 runs to 17 residues. The CDR3 DNA sequence: TGCGCCAGCAGTGATTTGTATTCCCCGGGGGGCCTATACGAGCAGTACTTC. Protein: CASSDLYSPGGLYEQYF.

The chain employs TRBV5-1 and TRBJ2-5, with D perhaps TRBD2 (6 bases). Trimming took off 4 bases at V and 5 bases at J, with 18 bases between the two ends. The CDR3 length is 15 residues. Germline V gene sequence: CDR1 SGHRS, CDR2 YFSETQ. The CDR3 region has the DNA TGCGCCAGCAGCCCAACGGGACTTTCCGGGGAGACCCAGTACTTC. It yields the protein CASSPTGLSGETQYF. The full variable domain, rest sourced from reference TRBV5-1 and TRBJ2-5, is KAGVTQTPRYLIKTRGQQVTLSCSPISGHRSVSWYQQTPGQGLQFLFEYFSETQRNKGNFPGRFSGRQFSNSRSEMNVSTLELGDSALYLCASSPTGLSGETQYFGPGTRLLVL.

This rearrangement joins TRBV5-4 to TRBJ2-1; 7 bases are a match to TRBD1. V dropped 0 bases and J dropped 5; count of bases not matched to a gene: 2. The germline V gene has CDR1 SGHNT and CDR2 YYREEE (reference sequence). The length of the CDR3 is 14 residues. Here the CDR3 reads CASSLGDRNNEQFF. CDR3 nucleotides: TGTGCCAGCAGCTTGGGGGACAGAAACAATGAGCAGTTCTTC.

This clone has a single count. The chain carries TRBV6-6 and TRBJ1-3, with D possibly being TRBD1 (6 bases). The CDR3 has 13 residues. Trimming took 6 bases from V and 2 from J, leaving 8 bases between them. CDR1 and CDR2 (germline): MNHNY, SVGAGI (reference sequence). In DNA form, the CDR3 reads TGTGCCAGCAGCCGGGACACTGGAAACACCATATATTTT. Translating it yields CASSRDTGNTIYF.

This clone was recorded a few times. The chain couples TRBV5-1 to TRBJ2-5; D is perhaps TRBD1 (6 bases). The germline CDR1 and CDR2 sequences are SGHRS and YFSETQ. CDR3 length: 15 amino acids. V lost 0 bases, J lost 4 bases, and 13 bases lay in between. CDR3: CASSLVAGDGETQYF. CDR3 bases: TGCGCCAGCAGCTTGGTGGCAGGGGATGGAGAGACCCAGTACTTC.

Note on this clone: This could be a read error, since a much larger clone is one nucleotide away. This sample also contains other DNA sequences that code for the same CDR3. The CDR3 nucleotides are TGCGCCAGCAGCCAAGTCGCTCGTGAGCAATTCTTC. Translated, it gives CASSQVAREQFF. This sequence joins TRBV4-1 and TRBJ2-1; D unclear. Germline CDR1 is MGHRA and CDR2 is YSYEKL. This CDR3 spans 12 amino acids.

Turning to this clone: Other DNA sequences in this specimen translate into the identical CDR3. V is TRBV30 and J is TRBJ2-7; the match to TRBD1 covers 7 bases. The CDR3 extends over 12 amino acids. The germline gives CDR1 GTSNPN, CDR2 SVGIG (reference sequence). With 4 bases clipped from V and 0 bases from J, the junction kept 0 bases outside the gene matches. The CDR3, as DNA: TGTGCCTGGACAGGGGGCTCCTACGAGCAGTACTTC. Protein sequence: CAWTGGSYEQYF.

This clone was counted only a few times. This CDR3 is also generated by other DNA sequences in the sample. This sequence joins TRBV7-3 and TRBJ2-1; D may be TRBD1 or TRBD2 (6 bases each). Trimming took 4 bases from V and 6 from J, leaving 13 bases between them. Germline CDR1 reads SGHTA; CDR2 reads FQGTGA. The CDR3 spans 14 residues. The CDR3 loop reads CASSWTGGLNEQFF. CDR3 coding DNA: TGTGCCAGCAGCTGGACCGGGGGCCTCAATGAGCAGTTCTTC.

With regard to this clone: This same CDR3 is encoded by further DNA sequences in the sample. The rearrangement joins TRBV5-1 to TRBJ1-2, with 11 bases aligning to TRBD1. There are 13 residues in the CDR3. The J segment lost 7 bases and the V segment lost 2 bases, leaving 1 base of the junction unmatched. CDR1 is SGHRS, CDR2 YFSETQ, per germline. The CDR3 region has the DNA TGCGCCAGCAGCTTAGGACAGGGGGCTGGCTACACCTTC. The encoded protein is CASSLGQGAGYTF.

This chain's CDR3 is CASRLGQGAGEAFF. The CDR3 DNA reads TGTGCCAGTCGACTGGGACAGGGGGCCGGTGAAGCTTTCTTT. The rearrangement uses TRBV19 and TRBJ1-1; TRBD1 matches at 12 bases. Germline-derived CDR1 and CDR2 are LNHDA and SQIVND (reference sequence). V was pared by 8 bases and J by 7 bases, with 8 bases of the junction left unmatched. The CDR3 totals 14 residues.

This clone was seen only a few times. The V gene is TRBV10-3, the J gene TRBJ1-1, with D possibly being TRBD1 (6 bases). The germline V and J ends were trimmed by 5 bases and 2 bases, with 9 bases remaining between them. This CDR3 is built from 13 residues. Germline CDR1 is ENHRY and CDR2 is SYGVKD. CDR3 sequence (DNA): TGTGCCATCAGTTCGGACAGAAACACTGAAGCTTTCTTT. Amino acid sequence: CAISSDRNTEAFF.

This clone was observed a single time. This chain connects TRBV6-6 to TRBJ2-1, with 12 bases that match TRBD2. The germline V gene encodes CDR1 MNHNY and CDR2 SVGAGI (reference sequence). The CDR3 is 14 amino acids. The V and J ends lost 9 bases and 6 bases, in that order; junction bases with no gene match: 6. CDR3 nucleotide sequence: TGTGCCAGTATACCTAGCGGGAGGGCCAATGAGCAGTTCTTC. Protein product: CASIPSGRANEQFF.

This clone was detected a few times. This chain links TRBV7-9 with TRBJ1-5; 7 positions agree with TRBD1. V gave up 5 bases and J gave up 1 base; unmatched junction bases: 5. From germline, CDR1 is SEHNR and CDR2 FQNEAQ (reference sequence). This CDR3 spans 15 amino acids. The CDR3 region has the DNA TGTGCCAGCAGCAGGGGACAGTCGAGCAATCAGCCCCAGCATTTT. Translating gives CASSRGQSSNQPQHF.

This clone was detected only once. This rearrangement joins TRBV29-1 to TRBJ2-5; 7 positions agree with TRBD2. Germline trimming cut 3 bases from V and 9 bases from J; bases unmatched to any gene: 19. The germline CDR1 and CDR2 sequences are SQVTM and ANQGSEA. CDR3 size: 16 residues. This CDR3 reads CSVEDKTGTTQGAQYF. CDR3 DNA: TGCAGCGTTGAGGACAAGACCGGGACTACCCAAGGGGCCCAGTACTTC. The entire variable domain, with the rest obtained from reference TRBV29-1 and TRBJ2-5, is as follows: SAVISQKPSRDICQRGTSLTIQCQVDSQVTMMFWYRQQPGQSLTLIATANQGSEATYESGFVIDKFPISRPNLTFSTLTVSNMSPEDSSIYLCSVEDKTGTTQGAQYFGPGTRLLVL.

By share, this clone counts as medium-sized (0.01 to 0.1%). At the DNA level, this CDR3 is encoded by other sequences in the same sample as well. The rearrangement links TRBV27 to TRBJ2-7; 7 bases align to TRBD1. This CDR3 contains 15 residues. Germline V CDR1 and CDR2: MNHEY, SMNVEV (reference sequence). Losses at the gene ends were 5 bases for V and 0 bases for J; bases not matched to a gene: 7. The CDR3 region is CASSPGTAFSYEQYF. For the CDR3, the DNA is TGTGCCAGCAGTCCCGGGACAGCCTTCTCCTACGAGCAGTACTTC.

The chain joins TRBV6-5 to TRBJ2-1, with 10 bases that match TRBD1. The CDR3 is 15 residues long. V trimming: 2 bases; J trimming: 2 bases; junction bases outside the gene matches: 0. In germline, CDR1 is MNHEY, CDR2 SVGAGI. CDR3 in DNA: TGTGCCAGCAGTTACGGGACAGGGGCCTACAATGAGCAGTTCTTC. Translating it yields CASSYGTGAYNEQFF.

The CDR3 sequence is CASSTQGASYEQYF. The CDR3 nucleotides are TGTGCCAGCAGCACTCAGGGGGCATCCTACGAGCAGTACTTC. V is TRBV28 and J is TRBJ2-7; 8 bases line up with TRBD1. The CDR3 is made up of 14 amino acids. The V segment lost 6 bases and the J segment 1 base; nucleotides outside the gene matches: 5. Germline CDR1 reads MDHEN; CDR2 reads SYDVKM.

This chain joins TRBV18 and TRBJ2-7; D is perhaps TRBD1 (6 bases). CDR1 KGHSH and CDR2 LQKENI come from the germline V gene. Deletions cut 3 bases from V and 7 bases from J, with 16 bases between. CDR3 size: 14 residues. CDR3 coding DNA: TGTGCCAGCTCACCGGGGTCAGACAGGCGGGAGCAGTACTTC. Protein product: CASSPGSDRREQYF.

This clone was counted a few times. The CDR3, as DNA: TGTGCCAGCAGCTTCCGGGGAGACGGAAACACCATATATTTT. Encoded protein: CASSFRGDGNTIYF. J is TRBJ1-3 and V is TRBV7-9; D not certain. This CDR3 has 14 residues. Germline CDR1 reads SEHNR; CDR2 reads FQNEAQ (reference sequence). Trimming took off 3 bases at V and 4 bases at J, with 10 bases between the two ends.

For this clone: This CDR3 is also generated by other DNA sequences in the sample. The chain has TRBV2 and TRBJ1-3; D may be TRBD1 (5 bases). The CDR3 covers 12 residues. Per the germline V gene, CDR1 is SNHLY and CDR2 is FYNNEI. Trimming cost V 8 bases and J 3 bases, with 8 bases left between them. In DNA form, the CDR3 reads TGTGCCAGCTCGGGGGTTGGAAACACCATATATTTT. It encodes CASSGVGNTIYF.

The chain recombines TRBV6-1 with TRBJ1-5; possible D gene TRBD1, 5 bases. Germline loops: CDR1 MNHNS, CDR2 SASEGT. Trimming removed 5 bases at V and 4 bases at J, with 12 bases between. There are 14 residues in the CDR3. CDR3 nucleotide sequence: TGTGCCAGCAGTAGCCAGGGAGGTAATCAGCCCCAGCATTTT. Residues: CASSSQGGNQPQHF.

The chain carries TRBV5-4 and TRBJ2-3, with TRBD2 matching 12 bases. V lost 3 bases, J lost 2 bases, and 4 bases stayed unmatched. The CDR3 has 16 residues. CDR1 and CDR2 from the germline V gene are SGHNT and YYREEE (reference sequence). The CDR3 coding sequence is TGTGCCAGCAGCTCGCTAGCGGGAGGGACCACAGATACGCAGTATTTT. Amino acids: CASSSLAGGTTDTQYF.

V usage is TRBV4-1 and J usage is TRBJ2-2; D is undetermined. The CDR3 is made up of 17 amino acids. Trimming took 0 bases from V and 3 from J, leaving 14 bases between them. Per the germline V gene, CDR1 is MGHRA and CDR2 is YSYEKL. CDR3 sequence reads: CASSQEFMRQDTGELFF. CDR3 coding DNA: TGCGCCAGCAGCCAAGAATTTATGAGGCAGGACACCGGGGAGCTGTTTTTT.

This rearrangement joins TRBV5-1 to TRBJ2-2; TRBD1 matches 10 bases. CDR1 and CDR2 from the germline V gene are SGHRS and YFSETQ. The CDR3 contains 16 residues. J gave up 9 bases and V 1 base, and 9 bases lay outside the gene matches. The CDR3 loop reads CASSLWDRGHPRELFF. The CDR3 DNA sequence: TGCGCCAGCAGCTTGTGGGACAGGGGTCACCCCCGGGAGCTGTTTTTT.

This clone was seen at least ten times. The chain couples TRBV2 to TRBJ2-3, with TRBD2 matching 8 bases. The V gene's germline CDR1 is SNHLY and CDR2 FYNNEI. The CDR3 contains 14 residues. Unmatched junction bases numbered 7, after V lost 4 bases and J lost 7 bases. The DNA of the CDR3 is TGTGCCAGCAGTGTCTCTAGCGGGCTCAATACGCAGTATTTT. Its protein product is CASSVSSGLNTQYF.